This is a list of T cell receptor beta chains from one sample in a study of blood T cell repertoires in COVID-19. The data were produced by immunoSEQ multiplex PCR, yet TCRdb's version contains in-frame clones alone and is incomplete. The profile shows approximately 220,000 clones, about 90% of them singletons. What was sequenced was peripheral blood. These receptors were obtained from a woman between 50 and 59 years old with acute or convalescent COVID-19. CDR3s include the opening cysteine and the closing phenylalanine or tryptophan. Fields, in order: D gene, V gene, J gene, clone size, CDR3 DNA, CDR3 protein. The D gene is left open where the match is weak. Clone size is shown for a subset of rows, as once, few, many or a class of expanded clone.

-	TRBV24-1	TRBJ2-1	-	TGTGCCTCCGAAGGGGGCGGGGCCTACAATGAGCAGTTCTTC	CASEGGGAYNEQFF
-	TRBV6-2/TRBV6-3	TRBJ2-7	-	TGTGCCAGCAGTTACCCGGGACTTGACCCCGAATACGAGCAGTACTTC	CASSYPGLDPEYEQYF
TRBD1	TRBV5-6	TRBJ1-2	-	TGTGCCAGCAGCTTGGGCGGGACAGGGGGGTTCAATGGCTACACCTTC	CASSLGGTGGFNGYTF
TRBD2	TRBV5-5	TRBJ2-7	-	TGTGCCAGCAGCTTGGGACTAGCGGGGGGGTACGAGCAGTACTTC	CASSLGLAGGYEQYF
-	TRBV7-2	TRBJ1-1	many	TGTGCCAGCAGCAGGCGTGCAGGGGAGAATGAAGCTTTCTTT	CASSRRAGENEAFF
TRBD1	TRBV27	TRBJ1-1	-	TGTGCCAGCAGTGCCTTGACAGGGGTGGCCACTGAAGCTTTCTTT	CASSALTGVATEAFF
-	TRBV6-6	TRBJ2-7	once	TGTGCCAGCAGTTACTCGGAGGGCTACGAGCAGTACTTC	CASSYSEGYEQYF
TRBD1	TRBV19	TRBJ1-1	-	TGTGCCAGTAGCCCGACAGGGGGCACTGAAGCTTTCTTT	CASSPTGGTEAFF
-	TRBV7-2	TRBJ2-1	-	TGTGCCAGCAGCTTAGGGGCTATGAATGAGCAGTTCTTC	CASSLGAMNEQFF
-	TRBV6-5	TRBJ1-3	-	TGTGCCAGCAGTTACTCGAGAACTTTCTCTGGAAACACCATATATTTT	CASSYSRTFSGNTIYF
-	TRBV5-1	TRBJ2-7	-	TGCGCCAGCAGCCGAACGGGACAAGGACCCTCCTACGAGCAGTACTTC	CASSRTGQGPSYEQYF
TRBD1	TRBV27	TRBJ2-7	-	TGTGCCAGCAGTTTATTGGGGACAGGGTCCTACGAGCAGTACTTC	CASSLLGTGSYEQYF
-	TRBV14	TRBJ2-6	-	TGTGCCAGCAGCCCTATTATAGGGAGCTCTGGGGCCAACGTCCTGACTTTC	CASSPIIGSSGANVLTF
TRBD1	TRBV14	TRBJ2-7	-	TGTGCCAGCAGCCACTTGGGACAGGTACCCGAGCAGTACTTC	CASSHLGQVPEQYF
TRBD2	TRBV19	TRBJ2-7	-	TGTGCCAGTAGTATAAGCGGACTAGCGGCCTACGAGCAGTACTTC	CASSISGLAAYEQYF
TRBD2	TRBV6-6	TRBJ2-7	-	TGTGCCAGCAGTTACTCTGCCCTAGCGGGGGGATACGAGCAGTACTTC	CASSYSALAGGYEQYF
TRBD2	TRBV7-3	TRBJ2-3	medium-sized	TGTGCCAGCAGCCCTAGCGGGGGGGCAGGGGCAGATACGCAGTATTTT	CASSPSGGAGADTQYF
TRBD2	TRBV2	TRBJ2-7	-	TGTGCCAGCAGCGCGGGGGGGGCGGATGGGATTTACGAGCAGTACTTC	CASSAGGADGIYEQYF
-	TRBV25-1	TRBJ2-2	few	TGTGCCAGCAGCGAACAGGACTCCCGCGGGGAGCTGTTTTTT	CASSEQDSRGELFF
-	TRBV13	TRBJ2-3	-	TGTGCCAGCAGTCCCTACTCAGATACGCAGTATTTT	CASSPYSDTQYF
TRBD2	TRBV7-9	TRBJ2-3	-	TGTGCCAGCCAAACGGGAGGCCAAGGTGATACGCAGTATTTT	CASQTGGQGDTQYF
TRBD2	TRBV11-2	TRBJ2-7	-	TGTGCCAGCGAATCTGGCGGGAGTTACTACGAGCAGTACTTC	CASESGGSYYEQYF
TRBD2	TRBV11-3	TRBJ2-2	-	TGTGCCAGCAGCTTTACACTTTTTATAGGCGGGGGGCATAAAACCGGGGAGCTGTTTTTT	CASSFTLFIGGGHKTGELFF